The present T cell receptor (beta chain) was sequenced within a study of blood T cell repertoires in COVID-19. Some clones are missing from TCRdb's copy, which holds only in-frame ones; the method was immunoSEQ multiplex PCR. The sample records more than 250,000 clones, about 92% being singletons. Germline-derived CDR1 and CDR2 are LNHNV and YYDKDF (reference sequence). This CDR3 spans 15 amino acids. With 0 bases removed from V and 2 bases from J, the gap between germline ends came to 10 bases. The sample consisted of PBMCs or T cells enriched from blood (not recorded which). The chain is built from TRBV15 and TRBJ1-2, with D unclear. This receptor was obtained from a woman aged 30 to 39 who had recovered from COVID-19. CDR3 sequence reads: CATSRDSNRNYGYTF. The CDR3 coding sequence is TGTGCCACCAGCAGAGATAGTAACCGAAACTATGGCTACACCTTC.